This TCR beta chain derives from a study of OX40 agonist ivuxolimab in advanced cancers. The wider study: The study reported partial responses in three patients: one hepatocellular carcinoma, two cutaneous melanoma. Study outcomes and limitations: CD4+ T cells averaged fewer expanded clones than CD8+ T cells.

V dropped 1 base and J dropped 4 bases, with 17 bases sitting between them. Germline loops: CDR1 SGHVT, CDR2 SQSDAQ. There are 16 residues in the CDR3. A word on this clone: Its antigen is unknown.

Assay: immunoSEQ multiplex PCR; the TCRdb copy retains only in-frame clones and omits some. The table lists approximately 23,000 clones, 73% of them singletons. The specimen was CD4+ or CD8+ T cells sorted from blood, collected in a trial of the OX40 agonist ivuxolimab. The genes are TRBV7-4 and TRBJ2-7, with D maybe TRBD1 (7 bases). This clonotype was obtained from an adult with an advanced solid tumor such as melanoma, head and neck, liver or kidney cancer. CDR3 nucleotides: TGTGCCAGCAGCTTAGATCCCCGCAGGGGGGTGTACGAGCAGTACTTC. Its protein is CASSLDPRRGVYEQYF.